This T cell receptor beta chain appears in the sequencing data of a study of cytomegalovirus exposure and HLA in healthy donors. Turning to the study itself: Falling in the Caucasian-associated ancestry cluster were 81% of 398 genotyped donors.

V was clipped by 1 base and J by 0 bases; unmatched bases: 4. Per the germline V gene, CDR1 is SEHNR and CDR2 is FQNEAQ (reference sequence). The CDR3 extends over 16 amino acids. On this clone itself: Antigen specificity is unknown.

Overall study findings and caveats: The authors later found most CMV-associated TCR beta chains appeared HLA-restricted. There was a cluster of highly shared sequence variants that was likely a sequencing artifact.

The PCR was carried out with 60 Vbeta primers and 13 Jbeta primers. Produced via immunoSEQ multiplex PCR; TCRdb's table is partial and in-frame only. The sample shows tens of thousands of clones, around 79% of them seen only once. The clonotype originates from a woman aged 40 to 50 in good health and CMV-seropositive. The specimen was PBMCs. V and J are TRBV7-9 and TRBJ1-1; 8 bases agree with TRBD1. The CDR3 loop reads CASSLGTGGLNTEAFF. In DNA form, the CDR3 reads TGTGCCAGCAGCTTAGGCACAGGGGGTTTGAACACTGAAGCTTTCTTT. The variable domain in full, with the rest retrieved from reference TRBV7-9 and TRBJ1-1, is DTGVSQNPRHKITKRGQNVTFRCDPISEHNRLYWYRQTLGQGPEFLTYFQNEAQLEKSRLLSDRFSAERPKGSFSTLEIQRTEQGDSAMYLCASSLGTGGLNTEAFFGQGTRLTVV.